These 10 T cell receptor beta chains were all obtained from the same sample, sequenced in a study of early T cells in non-severe SARS-CoV-2 infection. TCRdb re-derived calls from the 5' RACE reads in MiXCR, one entry per CDR3 protein. The sample records more than 90,000 distinct CDR3 sequences, approximately 11% being singletons. The sequenced sample consisted of whole blood. Receptors were obtained from an adult who was a healthcare worker with PCR-confirmed SARS-CoV-2 infection or an uninfected control (not recorded which).

Many counts were recorded for this clonotype. The chain recombines TRBV27 with TRBJ1-1, with D tentatively TRBD1 (5 bases). Per germline, CDR1 MNHEY and CDR2 SMNVEV (reference sequence). There are 14 residues in the CDR3. The V end was cut by 5 bases, the J end by 5 bases, with 15 bases between. DNA for the CDR3: TGTGCCAGCAGTGAGGGTCGGGGGATTACTGAAGCTTTCTTT. Translation gives CASSEGRGITEAFF.

This clonotype was seen ten or more times. CDR3 sequence (DNA): TGTGCCGTACCGTTGGGGGGGACTAGCACAGATACGCAGTATTTT. Amino acids: CAVPLGGTSTDTQYF. The V gene is TRBV5-4, the J gene TRBJ2-3; 7 bases match TRBD2. This CDR3 region has 15 residues. Trimming cost V 10 bases and J 0 bases; bases outside gene matches: 11. Germline CDR1 SGHNT, CDR2 YYREEE (reference sequence).

This chain connects TRBV20-1 to TRBJ2-7; D is uncertain. The CDR3 contains 11 residues. With 2 bases removed from V and 1 base from J, the gap between germline ends came to 3 bases. Looked up from germline, CDR1 is DFQATT and CDR2 is SNEGSKA (reference sequence). The DNA for the CDR3 is TGCAGTGCTAGACAGTCCTACGAGCAGTACTTC. Its protein product is CSARQSYEQYF.

This clonotype appeared a few times. The chain links TRBV24-1 to TRBJ1-6, with 7 bases fitting TRBD1. CDR3 length: 17 amino acids. Trimming took 2 bases from V and 7 from J; bases not matched to a gene: 10. Per the germline V gene, CDR1 is KGHDR and CDR2 is SFDVKD. The DNA for the CDR3 is TGTGCCACCAGTGATTCGACACAGGGGTCGTTCAATTCACCCCTCCACTTT. Protein product: CATSDSTQGSFNSPLHF.

In its sample, this clonotype was seen many times. The rearrangement joins TRBV18 to TRBJ1-5; maybe TRBD1 (5 bases). Per germline, CDR1 KGHSH and CDR2 LQKENI. Trimming took 4 bases from V and 6 from J, leaving 19 bases between them. The CDR3 consists of 16 residues. In DNA form, the CDR3 reads TGTGCCAGCTCACAAGGGACTCCGGCTATCGGTCAGCCCCAGCATTTT. Its translation is CASSQGTPAIGQPQHF.

The chain joins TRBV3-1 to TRBJ1-1; 7 bases agree with TRBD1. CDR1 LGHDT and CDR2 YNNKEL come from the germline V gene (reference sequence). The trim removed 2 bases at V and 4 bases at J, leaving 4 bases unmatched. The CDR3 length is 14 residues. The CDR3 is CASSQFRGSTEAFF. For the CDR3, the DNA is TGTGCCAGCAGCCAATTCAGGGGGAGCACTGAAGCTTTCTTT.

This clonotype was detected a few times. This chain joins TRBV11-2 and TRBJ2-2; no firm D call. CDR1 is SGHAT, CDR2 FQNNGV, per germline. The length of the CDR3 is 16 residues. V was cut by 5 bases and J by 6 bases, with 19 bases left in between. Here the CDR3 reads CASSLTPEPPAGELFF. CDR3 DNA sequence: TGTGCCAGCAGCCTCACCCCTGAGCCCCCGGCCGGGGAGCTGTTTTTT.

V usage is TRBV6-1 and J usage is TRBJ1-6; 8 nucleotides agree with TRBD1. The CDR3 length is 15 residues. The J segment lost 7 bases and the V segment lost 2 bases, leaving 4 bases of the junction unmatched. Germline V gene data show CDR1 as MNHNS and CDR2 as SASEGT. The CDR3 DNA sequence: TGTGCCAGCAGTGAACTGGACAGGGAGAATTCACCCCTCCACTTT. It yields the protein CASSELDRENSPLHF.

The chain links TRBV28 to TRBJ2-7, with D unresolved. The CDR3 consists of 12 residues. The ends were cut back, 3 bases at V and 9 bases at J, with 12 bases in the middle. Germline V gene lookup returns CDR1 MDHEN and CDR2 SYDVKM. The DNA of the CDR3 is TGTGCCAGCAGTTTCCGGTCCTTGACGCAGTACTTC. Its translation is CASSFRSLTQYF.

At least ten counts were recorded for this clonotype. This chain uses TRBV7-9 with TRBJ1-2; 10 nucleotides align to TRBD1. Unmatched junction bases numbered 9, after V lost 4 bases and J lost 7 bases. Germline CDR1 and CDR2: SEHNR and FQNEAQ (reference sequence). The CDR3 contains 15 residues. The CDR3 DNA reads TGTGCCAGCAGCTACCCGGGACAGGGGTTGGGTGGCTACACCTTC. This sequence encodes CASSYPGQGLGGYTF.